Below are 3 T cell receptor beta chains sequenced from a single sample in a study of T cell responses to AZD1222 COVID-19 vaccine. Produced via immunoSEQ multiplex PCR; TCRdb's table is partial and in-frame only. The sample holds 120,000 to 150,000 clones; 88% are singletons and the top ten take 3.1%. This specimen was peripheral blood, taken 28 days after the second AZD1222 dose. The receptors were gathered from an adult who received the AZD1222 COVID-19 vaccine.

CDR3: CASSLDPSGQGYGYTF. The CDR3 DNA reads TGTGCCAGCAGCTTAGATCCCTCGGGGCAAGGCTATGGCTACACCTTC. This chain joins TRBV7-2 and TRBJ1-2; tentatively, D is TRBD1 (5 bases). Trimming shortened V by 1 base and J by 4 bases, and 16 bases separated the two germline ends. The CDR3 has 16 residues. CDR1 is SGHTA and CDR2 is FQGNSA in the germline V gene.

V and J are TRBV30 and TRBJ1-2; D may be TRBD1 (5 bases). The V and J ends lost 4 bases and 1 base respectively, with 10 bases between them. This CDR3 spans 13 amino acids. Germline V gene sequence: CDR1 GTSNPN, CDR2 SVGIG (reference sequence). The CDR3 is CAWNAGNNYGYTF. The CDR3 nucleotides are TGTGCCTGGAATGCAGGGAATAACTATGGCTACACCTTC.

The chain carries TRBV11-1 and TRBJ2-3; D is possibly TRBD2 (6 bases). Germline V gene data show CDR1 as SGHAT and CDR2 as FQDESV (reference sequence). The ends were cut back, 1 base at V and 6 bases at J, with 14 bases in the middle. The CDR3 has 15 amino acids. The CDR3 is CASSLGGLRLDTQYF. CDR3 nucleotide sequence: TGTGCCAGCAGCTTAGGGGGACTGCGATTGGATACGCAGTATTTT.